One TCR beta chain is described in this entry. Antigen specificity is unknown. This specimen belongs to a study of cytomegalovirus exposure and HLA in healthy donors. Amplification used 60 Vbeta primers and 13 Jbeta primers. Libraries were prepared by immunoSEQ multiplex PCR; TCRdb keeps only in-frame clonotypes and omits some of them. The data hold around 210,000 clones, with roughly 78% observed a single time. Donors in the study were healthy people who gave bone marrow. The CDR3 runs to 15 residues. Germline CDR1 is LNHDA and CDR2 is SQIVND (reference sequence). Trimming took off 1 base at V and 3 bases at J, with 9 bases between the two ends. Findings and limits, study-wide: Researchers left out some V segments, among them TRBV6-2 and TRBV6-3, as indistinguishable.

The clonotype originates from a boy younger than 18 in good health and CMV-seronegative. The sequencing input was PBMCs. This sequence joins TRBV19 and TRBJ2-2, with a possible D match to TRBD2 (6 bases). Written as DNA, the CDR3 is TGTGCCAGTAGTATAGGGACTACGGACACCGGGGAGCTGTTTTTT. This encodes CASSIGTTDTGELFF.